The 9 T cell receptor beta chains presented below share a single source sample, sequenced in a study of blood T cell repertoires in COVID-19. Measured with immunoSEQ multiplex PCR; TCRdb has only the in-frame clones, and not every one. The table shows about 100,000 clones, with roughly 79% occurring only once. The source material was peripheral blood. These TCRs come from a man aged 70 or older with active or convalescent COVID-19.

CDR3 bases: TGCGCCAGCAGCCGAGGACTAGACACTGAAGCTTTCTTT. This codes for CASSRGLDTEAFF. V is TRBV4-3 and J is TRBJ1-1; no clear D. The V end lost 4 bases, the J end lost 3 bases, and 9 bases lay between the germline ends. Germline CDR1 is LGHNA and CDR2 is YSLEER. CDR3 length equals 13 residues.

The J gene is TRBJ1-4, the V gene TRBV6-6, with 7 bases lining up with TRBD1. The CDR3 sequence is 14 residues long. CDR1 MNHNY and CDR2 SVGAGI come from the germline V gene (reference sequence). The J segment lost 4 bases and the V segment lost 5 bases, leaving 4 bases of the junction unmatched. DNA for the CDR3: TGTGCCAGCAGTGACCGGGACAGTAATGAAAAACTGTTTTTT. The encoded protein is CASSDRDSNEKLFF.

V gene TRBV7-8 combines with J gene TRBJ1-3; TRBD1 is a possible D gene (5 bases). This CDR3 has 18 amino acids. The V end lost 2 bases, the J end lost 1 base, and 18 bases lay between the germline ends. The germline V gene encodes CDR1 SGHVS and CDR2 FQNEAQ. The CDR3 loop is CASSLMGLWGESGNTIYF. CDR3 coding DNA: TGTGCCAGCAGCTTAATGGGATTGTGGGGCGAATCTGGAAACACCATATATTTT. Full variable domain (missing parts from reference TRBV7-8 and TRBJ1-3): GAGVSQSPRYKVAKRGQDVALRCDPISGHVSLFWYQQALGQGPEFLTYFQNEAQLDKSGLPSDRFFAERPEGSVSTLKIQRTQQEDSAVYLCASSLMGLWGESGNTIYFGEGSWLTVV.

This clone is a singleton in its sample. This rearrangement joins TRBV5-1 to TRBJ1-3, with 7 positions matching TRBD1. The CDR3 is 14 amino acids. Trimming at V came to 4 bases and at J to 4 bases, leaving 5 bases not matched to a gene. The germline V gene encodes CDR1 SGHRS and CDR2 YFSETQ. CDR3 sequence (DNA): TGCGCCAGCAGCCCGGGACAGTCAGGAAACACCATATATTTT. Its translation is CASSPGQSGNTIYF. Supplemented by reference TRBV5-1 and TRBJ1-3, the full variable domain reads KAGVTQTPRYLIKTRGQQVTLSCSPISGHRSVSWYQQTPGQGLQFLFEYFSETQRNKGNFPGRFSGRQFSNSRSEMNVSTLELGDSALYLCASSPGQSGNTIYFGEGSWLTVV.

The chain employs TRBV13 and TRBJ2-1; possibly TRBD2 for D (6 bases). Germline assignment: CDR1 PRHDT and CDR2 FYEKMQ (reference sequence). The CDR3 is made up of 15 amino acids. Trimming took off 3 bases at V and 0 bases at J, with 9 bases between the two ends. In nucleotides, the CDR3 is TGTGCCAGCAGCTTCGGGCGGGGCTCCTACAATGAGCAGTTCTTC. Translation gives CASSFGRGSYNEQFF.

The chain is built from TRBV14 and TRBJ2-3; TRBD2 matches at 9 bases. CDR3 size: 19 residues. V shed 0 bases and J 2 bases; nucleotides not matched to a gene: 12. Per germline, CDR1 SGHDN and CDR2 FVKESK. CDR3 loop: CASSQDWVKREAVTDTQYF. In DNA form, the CDR3 reads TGTGCCAGCAGCCAAGATTGGGTGAAGCGGGAGGCAGTCACAGATACGCAGTATTTT.

The sample holds many counts of this clone. V gene TRBV6-5 combines with J gene TRBJ2-2; perhaps TRBD1 as D (6 bases). V lost 7 bases and J 2 bases, leaving 11 bases between the germline ends. The length of the CDR3 is 14 residues. Germline lookup yields CDR1 MNHEY and CDR2 SVGAGI. The CDR3 coding sequence is TGTGCCAGCATAGGGACACCTAACACCGGGGAGCTGTTTTTT. Translating it yields CASIGTPNTGELFF.

This clone was counted only a few times. The chain combines TRBV11-2 with TRBJ1-1; D might be TRBD1 (5 bases). The CDR3 extends over 15 amino acids. CDR1 is SGHAT, CDR2 FQNNGV, per germline. Trimming stripped 5 bases from V and 1 base from J, with 14 bases between. The CDR3: CASSRNGGGNTEAFF. The CDR3 nucleotides are TGTGCCAGCAGCCGAAATGGGGGGGGGAACACTGAAGCTTTCTTT.

The V and J genes are TRBV7-2 and TRBJ2-5; perhaps TRBD2 as D (6 bases). The CDR3 is 14 residues long. V was trimmed by 3 bases and J by 0 bases, leaving 8 bases between them. From germline, CDR1 is SGHTA and CDR2 FQGNSA. Here the CDR3 reads CASSFGGDQETQYF. CDR3 coding DNA: TGTGCCAGCAGCTTTGGCGGGGACCAAGAGACCCAGTACTTC.